Presented here are 6 T cell receptor beta chains from one specimen sequenced in a study of blood T cell repertoires in COVID-19. TCRdb keeps only in-frame clones here, not all; method: immunoSEQ multiplex PCR. The sample shows 85,000 to 100,000 clones, about 86% of them seen only once. The source material was peripheral blood. The receptors were sampled from a man aged 50 to 60 with COVID-19, enrolled during active disease.

V is TRBV7-8 and J is TRBJ1-2; the match to TRBD1 covers 8 bases. This CDR3 region has 14 residues. Germline values: CDR1 SGHVS, CDR2 FQNEAQ. V gave up 5 bases and J gave up 3 bases; unmatched junction bases: 5. CDR3 coding DNA: TGTGCCAGCAGCCCGGGCAGGGGGCACTATGGCTACACCTTC. Its translation is CASSPGRGHYGYTF. Full variable domain (missing parts from reference TRBV7-8 and TRBJ1-2): GAGVSQSPRYKVAKRGQDVALRCDPISGHVSLFWYQQALGQGPEFLTYFQNEAQLDKSGLPSDRFFAERPEGSVSTLKIQRTQQEDSAVYLCASSPGRGHYGYTFGSGTRLTVV.

CDR3 sequence (DNA): TGTGCCAGCAGCGGCCCGGGACAGGGGGTGGACACTGAAGCTTTCTTT. Protein product: CASSGPGQGVDTEAFF. The rearrangement joins TRBV5-4 to TRBJ1-1; TRBD1 matches at 11 bases. The length of the CDR3 is 16 residues. J lost 3 bases, V lost 4 bases, and 8 bases had no gene match. Germline CDR1 and CDR2: SGHNT and YYREEE (reference sequence).

The rearrangement links TRBV19 to TRBJ1-5; D is perhaps TRBD1 (5 bases). The CDR3 is 14 residues long. V was cut by 6 bases and J by 3 bases, with 12 bases left in between. Germline V gene data show CDR1 as LNHDA and CDR2 as SQIVND (reference sequence). The CDR3 loop is CASRVQGSNQPQHF. In DNA, the CDR3 is TGTGCCAGTAGAGTTCAGGGCTCCAATCAGCCCCAGCATTTT.

V usage is TRBV24-1 and J usage is TRBJ2-2; a possible D gene is TRBD2 (5 bases). The CDR3 extends over 15 amino acids. Trimming removed 3 bases at V and 3 bases at J, with 10 bases between. CDR1 KGHDR and CDR2 SFDVKD come from the germline V gene. The CDR3 nucleotides read TGTGCCACCAGTGATGCCAGCGGCTACACCGGGGAGCTGTTTTTT. Protein product: CATSDASGYTGELFF.

The chain combines TRBV7-6 with TRBJ1-6; weak D call: TRBD1 (5 bases). The CDR3 is 17 amino acids. The germline V and J ends were trimmed by 5 bases and 9 bases, with 23 bases remaining between them. Germline V gene lookup returns CDR1 SGHVS and CDR2 FNYEAQ. CDR3 residues: CASSPSTGSSGGSPLHF. The DNA of the CDR3 is TGTGCCAGCAGCCCTTCAACGGGGTCCTCGGGGGGTTCACCCCTCCACTTT.

V usage is TRBV29-1 and J usage is TRBJ1-4, with 7 bases lining up with TRBD1. The V gene end was trimmed by 6 bases and the J gene end by 7 bases; junction bases not matched to a gene: 11. Germline V CDR1 and CDR2: SQVTM, ANQGSEA. The length of the CDR3 is 14 residues. CDR3 nucleotides: TGCAGCGTGGGACGACAGGGATTTGGTGAAAAACTGTTTTTT. Protein sequence: CSVGRQGFGEKLFF. Drawing the rest from reference TRBV29-1 and TRBJ1-4, the complete variable domain is SAVISQKPSRDICQRGTSLTIQCQVDSQVTMMFWYRQQPGQSLTLIATANQGSEATYESGFVIDKFPISRPNLTFSTLTVSNMSPEDSSIYLCSVGRQGFGEKLFFGSGTQLSVL.